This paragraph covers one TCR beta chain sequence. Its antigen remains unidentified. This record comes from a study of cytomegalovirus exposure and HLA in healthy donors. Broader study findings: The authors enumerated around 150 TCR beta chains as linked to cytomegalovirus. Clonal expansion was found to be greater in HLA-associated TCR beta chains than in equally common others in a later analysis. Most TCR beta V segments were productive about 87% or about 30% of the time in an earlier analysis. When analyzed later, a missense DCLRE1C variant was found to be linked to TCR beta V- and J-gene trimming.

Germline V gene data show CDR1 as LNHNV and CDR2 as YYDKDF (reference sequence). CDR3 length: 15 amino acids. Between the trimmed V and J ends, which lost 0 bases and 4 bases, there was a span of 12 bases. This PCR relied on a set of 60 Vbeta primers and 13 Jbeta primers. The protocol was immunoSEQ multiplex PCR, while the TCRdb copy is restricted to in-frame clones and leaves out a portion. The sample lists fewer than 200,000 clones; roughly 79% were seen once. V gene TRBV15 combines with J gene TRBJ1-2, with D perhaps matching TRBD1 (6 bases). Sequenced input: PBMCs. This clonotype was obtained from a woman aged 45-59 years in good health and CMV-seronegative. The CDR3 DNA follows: TGTGCCACCAGCAGAGAGAACAGGGAGGGCTATGGCTACACCTTC. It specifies CATSRENREGYGYTF.